This T cell receptor (beta chain) was captured by sequencing in a study of neurological immune-mediated disorders. The germline V gene has CDR1 MDHEN and CDR2 SYDVKM. Trimming took off 7 bases at V and 7 bases at J, with 15 bases between the two ends. The CDR3 consists of 13 residues. TCRdb ran MiXCR on the 5' RACE reads and lists one entry per CDR3 protein. The table records 70,000 to 95,000 distinct CDR3 sequences, about 13% of them present only once. This clonotype has ten or more counts. Time point defined: longitudinal time-point 2. The unsorted libraries originated from 2 million PBMCs kept at -80 C.

Material for sequencing was PBMCs. This clonotype was sampled from a female donor with HTLV-1-associated myelopathy (HAM/TSP). The V gene is TRBV28, the J gene TRBJ2-3; D is perhaps TRBD1 (5 bases). CDR3 residues: CASTSDTMYTQYF. CDR3 sequence (DNA): TGTGCCAGCACCTCGGACACCATGTATACGCAGTATTTT.